The 3 T cell receptor beta chains reported below all come from one sample, sequenced in a study of blood T cell repertoires in COVID-19 (dated by TCRdb to about 2020). The library was generated by the immunoSEQ multiplex PCR assay. The immuneACCESS repertoire file appears here via TCRdb, limited to in-frame rearrangements. These files lack a portion of the clones; in checked studies, under half of the deficit traces to unresolved V genes, and the cause of the others is not known. The sample has some 39,000 clones on record, roughly three quarters of them singletons. The ten most abundant clones make up about 27% of the sample. The sequencing sample was made of peripheral blood. The origin of the receptors is an elderly man with acute or convalescent COVID-19.

The rearrangement uses TRBV5-8 and TRBJ2-5; D is perhaps TRBD1 (5 bases). CDR3 length: 14 residues. Between the trimmed V and J ends, which lost 5 bases and 5 bases, there was a span of 16 bases. Germline V gene lookup returns CDR1 SGHTS and CDR2 YDEGEE. CDR3 sequence (DNA): TGTGCCAGCAGACTAAAAGGGGTGTCGGAGACCCAGTACTTC. It is translated as CASRLKGVSETQYF.

The rearrangement links TRBV11-2 to TRBJ1-2, with D perhaps matching TRBD1 (6 bases). This CDR3 is built from 17 residues. Per the germline V gene, CDR1 is SGHAT and CDR2 is FQNNGV. V was clipped by 1 base and J by 2 bases, with 17 bases between them. The CDR3 protein is CASSLVPRGRPNYGYTF. The CDR3 bases are TGTGCCAGCAGCTTAGTTCCCAGGGGCCGACCCAACTATGGCTACACCTTC.

This clone was detected a few times. This chain links TRBV7-7 with TRBJ2-2, with 9 positions matching TRBD2. V trimming: 5 bases; J trimming: 4 bases; junction bases outside the gene matches: 5. From germline, CDR1 is SSHAT and CDR2 FNYEAQ (reference sequence). The CDR3 covers 15 residues. CDR3 sequence (DNA): TGTGCCAGCAGCGTTAGCGGGGGACCCACCGGGGAGCTGTTTTTT. Residues: CASSVSGGPTGELFF.